This entry concerns a single TCR beta chain. The antigen is undetermined. This record comes from a study of shared clonotypes between healthy human individuals. Study-level background: Every donor yielded three CD4 naive, three CD4 memory, two CD8 naive and one CD8 memory plate.

A CD45RA-negative memory subset and a CD45RA+ naive subset were separated from the CD4+ cells. The data were produced by immunoSEQ multiplex PCR, yet TCRdb's version contains in-frame clones alone and is incomplete. Here the sample spans about 1.1 million clones, roughly 74% being singletons. The CDR3 has 13 amino acids. Trimming left V 3 bases short and J 5 bases short, with 8 bases between. The germline V gene encodes CDR1 ENHRY and CDR2 SYGVKD. General study results and limits: It was the non-shared clonotypes that had lower generation probabilities than clonotypes shared by all four donors.

This TCR was sampled from a man aged 18 to 29 in good health. Some clones in this sample may be carry-over from other donors' samples. The rearrangement uses TRBV10-3 and TRBJ1-5, with unresolved D. The specimen sequenced was memory CD4+ T cells from PBMCs. Subset reported: CD45RA-negative fraction. This CDR3 reads CAISDDYYQPQHF. For the CDR3, the DNA is TGTGCCATCAGTGACGACTACTATCAGCCCCAGCATTTT.